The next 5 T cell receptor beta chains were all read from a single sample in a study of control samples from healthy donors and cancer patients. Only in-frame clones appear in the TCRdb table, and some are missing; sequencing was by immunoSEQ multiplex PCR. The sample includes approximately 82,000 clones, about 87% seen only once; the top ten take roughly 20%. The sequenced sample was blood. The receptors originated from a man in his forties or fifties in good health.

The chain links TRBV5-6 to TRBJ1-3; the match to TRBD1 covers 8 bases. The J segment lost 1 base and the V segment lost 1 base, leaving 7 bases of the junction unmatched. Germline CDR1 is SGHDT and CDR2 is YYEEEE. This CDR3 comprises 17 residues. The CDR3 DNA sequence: TGTGCCAGCAGCTTGTGGTATACAGGGGGTTCTGGAAACACCATATATTTT. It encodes CASSLWYTGGSGNTIYF.

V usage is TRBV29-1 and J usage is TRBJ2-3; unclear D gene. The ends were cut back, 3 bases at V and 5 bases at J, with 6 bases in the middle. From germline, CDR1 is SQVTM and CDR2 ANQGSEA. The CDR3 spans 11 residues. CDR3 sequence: CSVEKEDTQYF. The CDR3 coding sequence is TGCAGCGTTGAGAAGGAAGATACGCAGTATTTT.

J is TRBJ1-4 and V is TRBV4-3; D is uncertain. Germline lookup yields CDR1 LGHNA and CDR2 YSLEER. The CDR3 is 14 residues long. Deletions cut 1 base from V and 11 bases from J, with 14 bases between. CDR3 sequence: CASSQGASSEKLFF. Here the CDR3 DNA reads TGCGCCAGCAGCCAAGGAGCCAGCTCTGAGAAACTGTTTTTT.

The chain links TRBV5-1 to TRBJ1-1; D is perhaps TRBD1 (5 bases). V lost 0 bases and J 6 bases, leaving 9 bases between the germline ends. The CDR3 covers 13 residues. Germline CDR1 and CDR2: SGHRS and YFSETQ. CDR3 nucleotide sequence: TGCGCCAGCAGCTTGGAAGGGGTCTCTGAAGCTTTCTTT. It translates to CASSLEGVSEAFF.

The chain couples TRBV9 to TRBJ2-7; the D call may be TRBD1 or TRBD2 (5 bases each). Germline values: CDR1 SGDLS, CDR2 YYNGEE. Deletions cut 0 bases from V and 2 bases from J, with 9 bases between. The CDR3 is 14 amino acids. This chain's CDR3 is CASSVGGPPYEQYF. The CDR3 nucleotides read TGTGCCAGCAGCGTAGGGGGACCACCCTACGAGCAGTACTTC. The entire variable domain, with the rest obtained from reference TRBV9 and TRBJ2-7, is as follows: DSGVTQTPKHLITATGQRVTLRCSPRSGDLSVYWYQQSLDQGLQFLIQYYNGEERAKGNILERFSAQQFPDLHSELNLSSLELGDSALYFCASSVGGPPYEQYFGPGTRLTVT.